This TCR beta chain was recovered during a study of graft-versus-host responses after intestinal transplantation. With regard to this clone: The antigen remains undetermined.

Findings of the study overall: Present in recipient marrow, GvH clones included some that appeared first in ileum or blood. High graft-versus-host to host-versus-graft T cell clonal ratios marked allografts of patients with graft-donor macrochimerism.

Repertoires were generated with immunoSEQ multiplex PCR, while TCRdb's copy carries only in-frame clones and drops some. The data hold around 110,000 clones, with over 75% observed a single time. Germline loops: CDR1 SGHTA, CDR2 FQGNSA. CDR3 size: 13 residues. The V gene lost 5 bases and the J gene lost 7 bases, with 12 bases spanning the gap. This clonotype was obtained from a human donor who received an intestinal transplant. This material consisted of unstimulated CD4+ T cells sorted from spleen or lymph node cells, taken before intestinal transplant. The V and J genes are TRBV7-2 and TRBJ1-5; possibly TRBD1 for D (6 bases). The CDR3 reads CASSPQGKQPQHF. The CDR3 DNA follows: TGTGCCAGCAGCCCGCAGGGGAAACAGCCCCAGCATTTT. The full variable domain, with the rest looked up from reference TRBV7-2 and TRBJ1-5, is GAGVSQSPSNKVTEKGKDVELRCDPISGHTALYWYRQSLGQGLEFLIYFQGNSAPDKSGLPSDRFSAERTGGSVSTLTIQRTQQEDSAVYLCASSPQGKQPQHFGDGTRLSIL.